The source of this T cell receptor (beta chain) is a study of monozygotic twins with inflammatory bowel disease (dated by TCRdb to between 2017 and 2020). Study-level background: The full study comprised around 28 monozygotic twin pairs: nine German pairs (four IBD-concordant, five IBD-discordant) and 19 IBD-discordant Danish pairs. Within discordant pairs, disease-associated traits were sought mainly by comparing IBD patients with their genetically identical healthy co-twins. Each individual had, on average, about 151 000 unique TCRalpha sequences and 181 000 unique TCRbeta sequences available for analysis.

According to the germline V gene, CDR1 reads MNHEY and CDR2 reads SVGEGT. The CDR3, cysteine through phenylalanine, is 17 amino acids long. The protein alone is recorded here. A note on this clonotype: Its recognized antigen is unknown.

From each donor, an approximately 2.4 ml peripheral blood sample was collected into PAXgene tubes and kept at -80 degrees C. Without T cell sorting, total RNA was isolated from whole blood using the PAXgene blood miRNA kit on an automated QIAcube. Peripheral blood from monozygotic twin pairs concordant or discordant for inflammatory bowel disease was subjected to deep TCRalpha and TCRbeta repertoire profiling with unique molecular barcoding. For every twin pair, smoking habits were documented, and each individual was categorised as a current, former or never smoker. The receptor library was made with 5' RACE. The input for every TCR library was 3500 ng of total RNA. cDNA was synthesized with SMARTScribe reverse transcriptase in eight separate reactions per sample. Unique molecular identifiers containing a 6-nucleotide sample barcode were introduced through template switching during cDNA synthesis. Amplification of TCRalpha and TCRbeta cDNA involved two nested PCRs of roughly 17 and 9 cycles, and each PCR was followed by bead purification. Before amplification, the cDNA was treated with uracil DNA-glycosylase and purified using the QIAquick PCR purification kit. The second PCR added Illumina TruSeq-compatible adapters along with sample-specific barcodes. TapeStation and Qubit were used to check library quality and concentration, and roughly 5 ng of each library went into the pool. Sequencing of the pooled libraries was done on an Illumina HiSeq2500 single-index Rapid Run using custom sequencing primers and 2 x 100 bp reads. The published analysis was carried out like this. PCR and sequencing errors were corrected by UMI-based consensus assembly using MiGEC version 1.2.6. V(D)J alignment, clonotype assembly and CDR3 extraction were performed with MiXCR version 2.1.1. To normalise gene usage, clonotype sharing and MAIT/NKT TCR abundance, the analysis used the top 1000, 10 000 and 20 000 clonotypes per sample. Diversity was computed as the inverse Simpson index with the vegan R package after downsampling to 27 000 UMIs. Paired Mann-Whitney U tests were applied to discordant twin pairs, and Benjamini-Hochberg correction was used for multiple testing. TCRdb reprocessed the reads and lists each CDR3 protein sequence as a single entry, with no DNA. TCRdb's processing, not the study's, gives the V and J calls here. The sample's own table lists a few hundred thousand distinct CDR3 sequences. The biggest ten clones account for approximately 5.4% of the sample.

What the authors observed across the whole study: The analysis was unable to tell apart different T cell subtypes. No single strong signal or clonotype linked to IBD turned up in the results, so the idea that one exists was not supported. Background noise and inter-individual variability may have been introduced into the repertoires by the differing immunosuppressive treatments among patients. Fewer clonotypes were shared with other individuals by IBD patients than by healthy twins, most markedly in patients showing signs of disease activity. TCRbeta repertoire diversity, by inverse Simpson index, was decreased in IBD patients compared with their healthy co-twins. Repertoire similarity did not differ between concordant and discordant twins, possibly due to limited statistical power.

Sequenced: blood. The rearranged segments are TRBV6-2 or TRBV6-3 and TRBJ1-5; the D call from TCRdb, TRBD1, cannot be confirmed without DNA. The sequence was obtained from a human donor with ulcerative colitis or Crohn's disease, or a healthy co-twin of an affected twin (not recorded which). The CDR3 protein is CASSYVTGTGNNQPQHF.